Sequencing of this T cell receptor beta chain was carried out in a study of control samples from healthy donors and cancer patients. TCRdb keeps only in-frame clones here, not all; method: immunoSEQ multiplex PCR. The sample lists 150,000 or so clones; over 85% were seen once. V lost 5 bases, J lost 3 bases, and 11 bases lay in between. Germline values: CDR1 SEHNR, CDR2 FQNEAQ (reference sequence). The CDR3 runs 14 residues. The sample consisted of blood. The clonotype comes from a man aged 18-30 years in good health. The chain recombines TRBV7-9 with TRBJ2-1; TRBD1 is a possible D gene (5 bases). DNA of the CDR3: TGTGCCAGCAGCCTCCCCGACAGCTACAATGAGCAGTTCTTC. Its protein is CASSLPDSYNEQFF.